One T cell receptor beta chain is described in this entry. The data were taken from a study of PD-1 blockade in classical Hodgkin lymphoma. The protocol was immunoSEQ multiplex PCR, while the TCRdb copy is restricted to in-frame clones and leaves out a portion. Of approximately 26,000 clones in the sample, around 80% were seen once. After autologous stem cell transplantation all patients relapsed, and prior brentuximab vedotin exposure differed between cohorts. CDR1 MDHEN and CDR2 SYDVKM come from the germline V gene. V dropped 5 bases and J dropped 4 bases, with 11 bases sitting between them. The length of the CDR3 is 14 residues.

Sequencing used peripheral blood mononuclear cells (PBMCs), obtained before the second cycle of nivolumab. The clonotype comes from a human donor with classical Hodgkin lymphoma. This rearrangement joins TRBV28 to TRBJ2-2; D gene unclear. The DNA of the CDR3 is TGTGCCAGCAGTCCCCTATACCCCACCGGGGAGCTGTTTTTT. It codes for CASSPLYPTGELFF.